The clone carrying this TCR beta chain occurred a few times. The target antigen is unknown. These data are taken from a study of early stage breast cancer tumors. Study-wide context: Most of the 16 invasive tumors were ER+, PR+ and HER2-.

Germline V gene lookup returns CDR1 SQVTM and CDR2 ANQGSEA. The CDR3 has 14 residues. V lost 3 bases to trimming and J lost 4 bases; unmatched junction nucleotides: 3. Regarding the study as a whole: Tumors had around 2.4-fold higher T cell density than normal breast. Comparing each tissue with blood distinguished tumor from normal in about 90% of the 16 patients.

Blood replicates held 0.5 ug DNA, tumor or normal breast about 1.5 ug, two each. The table came from immunoSEQ multiplex PCR; TCRdb's copy has only in-frame clones and leaves some out. The repertoire includes about 41,000 clones, over 60% of them detected once, and 7.2% sits in the top ten. The chain employs TRBV29-1 and TRBJ2-1, with 10 nucleotides matching TRBD2. This receptor was identified in a person between 50 and 60 years old with breast cancer. Sequencing used blood. The CDR3 loop reads CSVEGTSEYNEQFF. The CDR3 DNA is TGCAGCGTTGAGGGGACTAGCGAATACAATGAGCAGTTCTTC.